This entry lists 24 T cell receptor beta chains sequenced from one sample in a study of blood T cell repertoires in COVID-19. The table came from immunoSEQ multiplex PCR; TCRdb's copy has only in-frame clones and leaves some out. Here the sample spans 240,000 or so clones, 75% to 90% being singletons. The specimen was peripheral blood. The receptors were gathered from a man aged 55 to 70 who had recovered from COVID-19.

This CDR3 reads CASSHSGGGADTQYF. DNA of the CDR3: TGCGCCAGCAGCCACTCTGGCGGGGGTGCAGATACGCAGTATTTT. The chain employs TRBV5-1 and TRBJ2-3; the match to TRBD2 covers 7 bases. Germline CDR1 and CDR2: SGHRS and YFSETQ. V lost 4 bases to trimming and J lost 4 bases; unmatched junction nucleotides: 9. This CDR3 comprises 15 residues.

The chain's CDR3 is CASSSNGLAISTDTQYF. The DNA of the CDR3 is TGTGCCAGCAGCTCAAACGGACTAGCGATTAGCACAGATACGCAGTATTTT. The chain recombines TRBV5-4 with TRBJ2-3, with TRBD2 identical over 9 bases. Germline-derived CDR1 and CDR2 are SGHNT and YYREEE (reference sequence). V gave up 3 bases and J gave up 0 bases; unmatched junction bases: 8. The length of the CDR3 is 17 residues.

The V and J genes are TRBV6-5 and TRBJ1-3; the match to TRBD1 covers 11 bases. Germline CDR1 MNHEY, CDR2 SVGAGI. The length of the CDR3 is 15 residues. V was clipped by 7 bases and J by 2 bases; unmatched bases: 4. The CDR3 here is CASKLDRGPGNTIYF. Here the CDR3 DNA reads TGTGCCAGCAAATTGGACAGGGGGCCTGGAAACACCATATATTTT.

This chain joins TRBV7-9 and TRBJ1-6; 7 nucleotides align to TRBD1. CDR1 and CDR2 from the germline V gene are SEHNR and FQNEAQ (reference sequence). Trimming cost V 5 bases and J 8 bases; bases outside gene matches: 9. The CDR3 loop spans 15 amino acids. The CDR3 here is CASSPGTAIHSPLHF. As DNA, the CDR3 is TGTGCCAGCAGCCCTGGGACAGCGATTCATTCACCCCTCCACTTT. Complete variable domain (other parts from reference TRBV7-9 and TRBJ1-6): DTGVSQNPRHKITKRGQNVTFRCDPISEHNRLYWYRQTLGQGPEFLTYFQNEAQLEKSRLLSDRFSAERPKGSFSTLEIQRTEQGDSAMYLCASSPGTAIHSPLHFGNGTRLTVT.

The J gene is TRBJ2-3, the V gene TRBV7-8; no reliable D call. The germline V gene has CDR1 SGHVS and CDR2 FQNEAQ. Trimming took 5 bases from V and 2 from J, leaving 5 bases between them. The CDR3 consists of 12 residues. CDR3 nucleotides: TGTGCCAGCAGCCCCTACACAGATACGCAGTATTTT. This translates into CASSPYTDTQYF.

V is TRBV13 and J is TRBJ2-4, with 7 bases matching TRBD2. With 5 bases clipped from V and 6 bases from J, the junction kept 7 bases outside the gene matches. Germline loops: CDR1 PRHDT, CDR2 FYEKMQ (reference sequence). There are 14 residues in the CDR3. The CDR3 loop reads CASSGGDDRNIQYF. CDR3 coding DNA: TGTGCCAGCAGCGGGGGGGATGATAGAAACATTCAGTACTTC.

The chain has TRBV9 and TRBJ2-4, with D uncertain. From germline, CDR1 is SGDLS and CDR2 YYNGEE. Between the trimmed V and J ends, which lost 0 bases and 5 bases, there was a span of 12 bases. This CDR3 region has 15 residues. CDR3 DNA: TGTGCCAGCAGCGTAGGCCGGTTGTCGGAAAACATTCAGTACTTC. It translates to CASSVGRLSENIQYF.

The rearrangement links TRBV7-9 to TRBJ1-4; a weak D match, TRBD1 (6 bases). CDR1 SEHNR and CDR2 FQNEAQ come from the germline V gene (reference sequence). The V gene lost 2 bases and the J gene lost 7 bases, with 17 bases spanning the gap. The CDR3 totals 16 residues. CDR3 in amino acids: CASSLRGRQSGEKLFF. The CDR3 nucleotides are TGTGCCAGCAGCTTAAGGGGGAGACAAAGCGGTGAAAAACTGTTTTTT.

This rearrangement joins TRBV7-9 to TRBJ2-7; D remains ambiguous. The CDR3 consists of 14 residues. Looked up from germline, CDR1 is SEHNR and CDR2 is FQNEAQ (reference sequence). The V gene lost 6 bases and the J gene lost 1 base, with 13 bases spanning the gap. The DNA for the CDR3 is TGTGCCAGCAGGCCGGCGGTTGGGTCCTACGAGCAGTACTTC. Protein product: CASRPAVGSYEQYF.

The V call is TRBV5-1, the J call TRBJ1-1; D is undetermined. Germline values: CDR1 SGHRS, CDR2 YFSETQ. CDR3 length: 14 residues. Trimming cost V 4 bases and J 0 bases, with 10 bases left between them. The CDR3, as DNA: TGCGCCAGCAGCGAGGGAAGCATGAACACTGAAGCTTTCTTT. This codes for CASSEGSMNTEAFF.

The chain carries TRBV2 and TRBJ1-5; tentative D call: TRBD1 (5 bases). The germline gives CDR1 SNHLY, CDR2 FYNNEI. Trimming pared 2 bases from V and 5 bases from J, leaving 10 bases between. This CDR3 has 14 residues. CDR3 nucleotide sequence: TGTGCCAGCAGTGAACCCGGGGGGGATCAGCCCCAGCATTTT. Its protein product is CASSEPGGDQPQHF. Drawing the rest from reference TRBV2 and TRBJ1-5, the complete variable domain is EPEVTQTPSHQVTQMGQEVILRCVPISNHLYFYWYRQILGQKVEFLVSFYNNEISEKSEIFDDQFSVERPDGSNFTLKIRSTKLEDSAMYFCASSEPGGDQPQHFGDGTRLSIL.

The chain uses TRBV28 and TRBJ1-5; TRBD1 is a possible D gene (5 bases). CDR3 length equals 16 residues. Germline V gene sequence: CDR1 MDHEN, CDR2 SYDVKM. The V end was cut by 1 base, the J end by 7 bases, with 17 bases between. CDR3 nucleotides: TGTGCCAGCAGTTTATTAAGTGGAGGGGTGAAGCAGCCCCAGCATTTT. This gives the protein CASSLLSGGVKQPQHF.

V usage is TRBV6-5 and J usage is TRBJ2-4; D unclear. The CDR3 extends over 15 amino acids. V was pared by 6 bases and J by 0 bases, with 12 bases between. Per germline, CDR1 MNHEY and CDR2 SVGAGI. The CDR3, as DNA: TGTGCCAGCAGCCCCCGCGAGGTAGCCAAAAACATTCAGTACTTC. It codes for CASSPREVAKNIQYF.

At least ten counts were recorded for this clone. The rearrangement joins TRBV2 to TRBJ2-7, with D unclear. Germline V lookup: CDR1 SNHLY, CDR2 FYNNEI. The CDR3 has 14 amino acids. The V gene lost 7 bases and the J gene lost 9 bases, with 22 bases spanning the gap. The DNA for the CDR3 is TGTGCCAGCATCGCCGGTGACCGACCTAGTGGGCAGTACTTC. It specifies CASIAGDRPSGQYF.

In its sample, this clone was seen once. The CDR3 DNA follows: TGTGCCACCAGTGATCTACCAAATCAGCCCCAGCATTTT. As protein: CATSDLPNQPQHF. The chain carries TRBV24-1 and TRBJ1-5; the D is unclear. Germline-derived CDR1 and CDR2 are KGHDR and SFDVKD. CDR3 length: 13 residues. The V and J ends lost 3 bases and 4 bases respectively, with 6 bases between them.

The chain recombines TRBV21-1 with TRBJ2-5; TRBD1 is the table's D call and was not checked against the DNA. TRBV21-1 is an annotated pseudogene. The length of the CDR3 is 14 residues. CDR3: CASSKFQVPETQYF. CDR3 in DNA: TGTGCCAGCAGCAAATTTCAGGTCCCCGAGACCCAGTACTTC.

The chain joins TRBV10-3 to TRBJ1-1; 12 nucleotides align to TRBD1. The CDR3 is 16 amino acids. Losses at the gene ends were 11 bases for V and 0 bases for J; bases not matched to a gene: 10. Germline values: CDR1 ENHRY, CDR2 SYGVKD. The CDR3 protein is CASTGQGASMNTEAFF. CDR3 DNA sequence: TGTGCCTCAACGGGACAGGGGGCATCAATGAACACTGAAGCTTTCTTT.

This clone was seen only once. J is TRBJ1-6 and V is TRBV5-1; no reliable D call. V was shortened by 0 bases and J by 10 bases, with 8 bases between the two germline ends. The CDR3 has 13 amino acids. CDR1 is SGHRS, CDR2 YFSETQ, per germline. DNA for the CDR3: TGCGCCAGCAGCTTGGGAGGCGCCTCACCCCTCCACTTT. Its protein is CASSLGGASPLHF.

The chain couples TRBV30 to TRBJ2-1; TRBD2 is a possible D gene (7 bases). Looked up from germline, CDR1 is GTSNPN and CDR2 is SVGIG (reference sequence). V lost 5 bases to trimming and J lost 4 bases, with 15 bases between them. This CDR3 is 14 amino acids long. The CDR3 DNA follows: TGTGCCTGGGACGGGGGGCCAGGGTACAATGAGCAGTTCTTC. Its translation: CAWDGGPGYNEQFF.

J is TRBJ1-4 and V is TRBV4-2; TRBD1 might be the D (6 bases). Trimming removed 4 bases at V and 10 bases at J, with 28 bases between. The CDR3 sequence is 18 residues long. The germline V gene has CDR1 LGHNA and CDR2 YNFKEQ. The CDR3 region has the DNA TGTGCCAGCAGCCCCGAGTCCTCCGCGGGGGGCGCATCAGGAAAACTGTTTTTT. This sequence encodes CASSPESSAGGASGKLFF.

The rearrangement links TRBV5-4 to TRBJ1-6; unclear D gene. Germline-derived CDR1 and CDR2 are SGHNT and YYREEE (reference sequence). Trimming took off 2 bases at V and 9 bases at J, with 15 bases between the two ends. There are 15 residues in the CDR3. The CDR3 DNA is TGTGCCAGCAGCTTAGGGATCCGGGGTAGTTCACCCCTCCACTTT. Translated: CASSLGIRGSSPLHF.

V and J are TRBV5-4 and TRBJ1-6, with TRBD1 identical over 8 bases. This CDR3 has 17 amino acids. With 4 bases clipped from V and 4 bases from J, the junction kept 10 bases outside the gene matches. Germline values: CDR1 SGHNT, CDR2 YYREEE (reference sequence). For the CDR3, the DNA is TGTGCCAGCAGCCCCTCGGACAGGGTGGGATATAATTCACCCCTCCACTTT. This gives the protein CASSPSDRVGYNSPLHF.

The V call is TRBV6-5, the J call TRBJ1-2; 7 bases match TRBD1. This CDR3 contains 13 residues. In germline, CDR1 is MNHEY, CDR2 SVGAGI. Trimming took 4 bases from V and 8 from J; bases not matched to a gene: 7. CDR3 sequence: CASSFLGGEGYTF. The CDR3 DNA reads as TGTGCCAGCAGTTTTTTAGGGGGCGAGGGCTACACCTTC.

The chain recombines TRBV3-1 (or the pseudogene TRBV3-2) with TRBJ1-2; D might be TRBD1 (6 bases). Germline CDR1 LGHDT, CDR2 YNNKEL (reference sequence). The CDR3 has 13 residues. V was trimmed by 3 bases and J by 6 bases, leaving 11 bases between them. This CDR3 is CASSHRDTNGYTF. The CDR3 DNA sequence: TGTGCCAGCAGCCACCGGGACACTAATGGCTACACCTTC.